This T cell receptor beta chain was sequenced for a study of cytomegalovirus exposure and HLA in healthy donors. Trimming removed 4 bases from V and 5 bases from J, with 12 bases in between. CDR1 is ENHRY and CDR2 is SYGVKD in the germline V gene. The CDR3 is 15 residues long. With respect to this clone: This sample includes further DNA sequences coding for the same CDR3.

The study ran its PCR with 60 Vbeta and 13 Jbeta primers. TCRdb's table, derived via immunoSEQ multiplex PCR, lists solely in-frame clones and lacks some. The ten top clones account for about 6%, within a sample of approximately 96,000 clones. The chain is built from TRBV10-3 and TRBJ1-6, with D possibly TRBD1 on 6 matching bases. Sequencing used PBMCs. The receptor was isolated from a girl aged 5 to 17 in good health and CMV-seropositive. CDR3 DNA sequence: TGTGCCATCAGTGTAGGACAGAGCCATAATTCACCCCTCCACTTT. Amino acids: CAISVGQSHNSPLHF.